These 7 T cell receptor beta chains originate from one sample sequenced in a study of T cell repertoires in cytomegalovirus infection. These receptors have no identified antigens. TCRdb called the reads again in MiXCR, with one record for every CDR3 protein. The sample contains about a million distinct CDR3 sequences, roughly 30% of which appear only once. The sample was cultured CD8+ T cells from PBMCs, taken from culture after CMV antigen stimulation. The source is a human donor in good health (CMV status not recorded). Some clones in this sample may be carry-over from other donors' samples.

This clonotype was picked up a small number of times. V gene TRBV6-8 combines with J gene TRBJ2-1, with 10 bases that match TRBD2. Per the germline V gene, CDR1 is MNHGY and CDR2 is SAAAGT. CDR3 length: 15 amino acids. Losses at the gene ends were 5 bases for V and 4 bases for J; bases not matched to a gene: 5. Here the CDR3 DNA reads TGTGCCAGCAGTACCTCTAGCGGGGGATACAATGAGCAGTTCTTC. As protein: CASSTSSGGYNEQFF.

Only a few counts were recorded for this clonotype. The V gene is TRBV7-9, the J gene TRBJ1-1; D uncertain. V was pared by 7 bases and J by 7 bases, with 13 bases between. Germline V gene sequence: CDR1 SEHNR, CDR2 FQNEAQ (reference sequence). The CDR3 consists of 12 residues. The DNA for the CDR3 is TGTGCCAGCAAAACCACTAAGGGTGAAGCTTTCTTT. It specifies CASKTTKGEAFF.

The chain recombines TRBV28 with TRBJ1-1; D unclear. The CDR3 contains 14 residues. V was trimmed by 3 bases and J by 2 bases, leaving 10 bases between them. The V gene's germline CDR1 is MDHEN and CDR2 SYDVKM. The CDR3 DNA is TGTGCCAGCAGTTTTGGGTCTTCCAACACTGAAGCTTTCTTT. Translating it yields CASSFGSSNTEAFF.

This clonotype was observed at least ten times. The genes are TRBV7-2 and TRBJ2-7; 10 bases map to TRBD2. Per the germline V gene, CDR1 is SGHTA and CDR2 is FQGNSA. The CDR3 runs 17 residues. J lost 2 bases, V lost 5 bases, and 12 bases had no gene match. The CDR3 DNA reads TGTGCCAGCAGCAAGACTAGCGGGTTATCTCTAGCCTACGAGCAGTACTTC. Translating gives CASSKTSGLSLAYEQYF.

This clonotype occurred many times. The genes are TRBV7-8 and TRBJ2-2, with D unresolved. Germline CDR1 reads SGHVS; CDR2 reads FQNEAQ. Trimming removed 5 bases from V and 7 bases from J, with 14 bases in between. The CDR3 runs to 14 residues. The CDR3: CASSLTRIHGELFF. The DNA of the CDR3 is TGTGCCAGCAGCCTTACCCGAATACACGGGGAGCTGTTTTTT. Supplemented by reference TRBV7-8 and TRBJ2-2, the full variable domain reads GAGVSQSPRYKVAKRGQDVALRCDPISGHVSLFWYQQALGQGPEFLTYFQNEAQLDKSGLPSDRFFAERPEGSVSTLKIQRTQQEDSAVYLCASSLTRIHGELFFGEGSRLTVL.

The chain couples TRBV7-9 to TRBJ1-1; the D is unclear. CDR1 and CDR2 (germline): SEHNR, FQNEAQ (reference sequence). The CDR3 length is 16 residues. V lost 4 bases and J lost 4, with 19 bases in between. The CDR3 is CASSSRGSEAGTEAFF. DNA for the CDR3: TGTGCCAGCAGCTCCCGAGGCAGCGAGGCGGGCACTGAAGCTTTCTTT.

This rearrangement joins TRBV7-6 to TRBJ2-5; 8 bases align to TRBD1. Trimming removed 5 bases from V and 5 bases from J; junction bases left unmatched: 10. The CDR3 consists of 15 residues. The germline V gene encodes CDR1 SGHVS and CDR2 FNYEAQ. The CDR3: CASSDLDRALETQYF. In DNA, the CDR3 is TGTGCCAGCAGCGACCTGGACAGGGCCTTGGAGACCCAGTACTTC. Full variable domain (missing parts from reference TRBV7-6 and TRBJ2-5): GAGVSQSPRYKVTKRGQDVALRCDPISGHVSLYWYRQALGQGPEFLTYFNYEAQQDKSGLPNDRFSAERPEGSISTLTIQRTEQRDSAMYRCASSDLDRALETQYFGPGTRLLVL.